A selection of T cell receptor beta chains follows, all from one sample in a study of regulatory T cells in long-lasting Graves disease. TCRdb passed the multiplex PCR reads through MiXCR, listing each CDR3 protein once. The sample has roughly 530,000 distinct CDR3 sequences, about 16% seen once. This sample also belongs to another study, concerning T cells in Graves' hyperthyroidism and ophthalmopathy.

Sequenced here: peripheral blood mononuclear cells (PBMCs), sampled at new diagnosis, from a patient treated with antithyroid drugs. These receptors all stem from a woman aged 35-65 years with Graves disease. Each CDR3 is given with its conserved first and last residue. D genes are given only for firm matches. Size values are once, few and many counts, or a class for expanded clones, and some rows have none.

>.|.|TRBJ2-5|TRBV12-3/TRBV12-4
TGTGCCAGCAGGGACAAGGGACTCGGGGAGACCCAGTACTTC
CASRDKGLGETQYF
>.|many|TRBJ1-1|TRBV12-3/TRBV12-4
TGTGCCAGCAGTTTAAACCCCGCGGGCGGAACTGAAGCTTTCTTT
CASSLNPAGGTEAFF
>.|.|TRBJ2-6|TRBV5-4
TGTGCCAGCAGCTTGTATATCTCTGGGGCCAACGTCCTGACTTTC
CASSLYISGANVLTF
>TRBD1|.|TRBJ1-3|TRBV20-1
TGCAGTGCCACCCCGGGACAGGGGGCGAACACCATATATTTT
CSATPGQGANTIYF
>.|.|TRBJ2-7|TRBV3-1
TGTGCCAGCAGCCAAGTGTCTAGCGCGTCCTACGAGCAGTACTTC
CASSQVSSASYEQYF
>.|.|TRBJ2-7|TRBV6-5
TGTGCCAGCAGTTACTCCATATGGGCGGATACCTACGAGCAGTACTTC
CASSYSIWADTYEQYF
>.|many|TRBJ1-1|TRBV6-2/TRBV6-3
TGTGCCAGCATCAGCTACCCGAACACTGAAGCTTTCTTT
CASISYPNTEAFF
>.|many|TRBJ2-5|TRBV6-1
TGTGCCAGCACCCCACCGCGCAGCGAGACCCAGTACTTC
CASTPPRSETQYF
>TRBD1|.|TRBJ2-7|TRBV12-3/TRBV12-4
TGTGCCAGCAGTTTATCGCCGACAGGGGGCACCTACGAGCAGTACTTC
CASSLSPTGGTYEQYF
>.|many|TRBJ2-3|TRBV12-3/TRBV12-4
TGTGCCAGCAGTTGGTTAGGGTCCAGCACAGATACGCAGTATTTT
CASSWLGSSTDTQYF
>.|few|TRBJ2-7|TRBV4-1
TGCGCCAGCAGCCAAGAGAACAGCTTTGCCTGGGAGCAGTACTTC
CASSQENSFAWEQYF
>.|many|TRBJ1-6|TRBV28
TGTGCCAGCAGTTTATCTTATAGGCTGAATTCACCCCTCCACTTT
CASSLSYRLNSPLHF
>.|.|TRBJ2-1|TRBV30
TGTGCCTGGAGTAAGGCTAGGGGGTACAATGAGCAGTTCTTC
CAWSKARGYNEQFF
>TRBD2|few|TRBJ2-1|TRBV7-9
TGTGCCAGCAGCGCTGGGGGGGGGGTCAATGAGCAGTTCTTC
CASSAGGGVNEQFF
>.|many|TRBJ2-2|TRBV7-2
TGTGCCAGCAGCTTAAAGTTCCAGGGAACCGGGGAGCTGTTTTTT
CASSLKFQGTGELFF
>.|few|TRBJ1-4|TRBV6-2/TRBV6-3
TGTGCTAGTCCCGACGGGACCCCCAATGAAAAACTGTTTTTT
CASPDGTPNEKLFF
>TRBD2|.|TRBJ2-3|TRBV7-9
TGTGCCAGCAGCCCGGGACTAGCGGGGGGGGCTGGAGATACGCAGTATTTT
CASSPGLAGGAGDTQYF
>TRBD2|.|TRBJ2-3|TRBV9
TGTGCCAGCAGCGTAGTATTTAAGGCGGGGGGGAAGGAAGATACGCAGTATTTT
CASSVVFKAGGKEDTQYF
>.|many|TRBJ1-2|TRBV3-1
TGTGCCAGCAGCTCGCCCCGGGGGGAGACGGAGAACTATGGCTACACCTTC
CASSSPRGETENYGYTF
>TRBD1|few|TRBJ1-4|TRBV5-1
TGCGCCAGCAGCTTGGAACAGGGGCCTGAAAAACTGTTTTTT
CASSLEQGPEKLFF
>.|many|TRBJ1-1|TRBV12-3/TRBV12-4
TGTGCCAGCAGCGAGGGGGAAAGAGCTTTCTTT
CASSEGERAFF
>TRBD1|many|TRBJ2-7|TRBV27
TGTGCCAGCAGTAAAACCGGACAGGGTCGGTCCTACGAGCAGTACTTC
CASSKTGQGRSYEQYF
>.|.|TRBJ2-2|TRBV6-2/TRBV6-3
TGTGCCAGCAGTGCGGGGACAGAATACACCGGGGAGCTGTTTTTT
CASSAGTEYTGELFF
>.|few|TRBJ1-5|TRBV10-3
TGTGCCATCAGTGAGTCAGAGAGGGAGCCCCAGCATTTT
CAISESEREPQHF
>TRBD2|.|TRBJ2-1|TRBV10-3
TGTGCCATCGGGGCTAGCGGGGGTATGTACAATGAGCAGTTCTTC
CAIGASGGMYNEQFF
>TRBD1|.|TRBJ2-7|TRBV27
TGTGCCAGCAGTTTTTTTGGGGACAGTGGGGAGCAGTACTTC
CASSFFGDSGEQYF